This T cell receptor beta chain was sequenced in a study of cytomegalovirus exposure and HLA in healthy donors. Study results and caveats: Overall, around 160 TCR beta chains were annotated as cytomegalovirus-associated.

The V gene's germline CDR1 is MDHEN and CDR2 SYDVKM. The CDR3 spans 10 residues. The ends were cut back, 4 bases at V and 14 bases at J, with 9 bases in the middle. Remarks on this clone: Antigen specificity is unknown.

Profiled with immunoSEQ multiplex PCR; TCRdb holds only in-frame clones, not every one. The sample holds roughly 330,000 clones; around 90% are singletons and the top ten take 0.95% to 1.5%. V usage is TRBV28 and J usage is TRBJ2-1; no clear D. This sequence was found in a young woman in good health and CMV-seropositive. The sample consisted of PBMCs. The CDR3 bases are TGTGCCAGCAGTTATGGGGTTAAGTTCTTC. The encoded protein is CASSYGVKFF.